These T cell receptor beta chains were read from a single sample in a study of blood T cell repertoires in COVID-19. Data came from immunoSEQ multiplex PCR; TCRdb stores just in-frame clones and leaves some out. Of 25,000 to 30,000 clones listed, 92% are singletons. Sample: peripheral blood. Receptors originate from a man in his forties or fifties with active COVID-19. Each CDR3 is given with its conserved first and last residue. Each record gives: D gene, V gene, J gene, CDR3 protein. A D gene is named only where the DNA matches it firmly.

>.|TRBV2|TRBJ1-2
CASSGTAYGYTF
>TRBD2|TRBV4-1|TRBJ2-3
CASSQGTSGPPGTDTQYF
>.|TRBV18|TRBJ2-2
CASSPPSQANTGELFF
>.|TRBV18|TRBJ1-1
CASSPGLSEEAFF
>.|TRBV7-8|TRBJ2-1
CASNWGPTESYNEQFF
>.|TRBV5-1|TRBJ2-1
CASSLGSSANYNEQFF
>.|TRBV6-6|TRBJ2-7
CASSYSEQGREQYF
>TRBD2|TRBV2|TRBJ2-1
CASIRSGGAEQFF
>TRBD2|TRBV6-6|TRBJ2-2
CASSLSGRAGATGELFF
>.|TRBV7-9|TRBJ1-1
CASSPRAGLNTEAFF
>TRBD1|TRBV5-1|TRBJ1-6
CASSVRQGYSPLHF
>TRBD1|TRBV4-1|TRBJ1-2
CASSQVLSRQGRGYGYTF
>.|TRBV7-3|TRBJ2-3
CASSLGLGTDTQYF
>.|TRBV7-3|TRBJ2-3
CASSPNQANTQYF
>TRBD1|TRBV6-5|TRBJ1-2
CASGNRGSIYGYTF
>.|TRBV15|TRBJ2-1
CATSTVEVPNEQFF
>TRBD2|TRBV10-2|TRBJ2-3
CASRAGVNTDTQYF
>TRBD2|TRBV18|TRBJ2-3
CASSPMGGSSDTQYF
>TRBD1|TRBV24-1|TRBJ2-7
CATSDPQGAVYEQYF
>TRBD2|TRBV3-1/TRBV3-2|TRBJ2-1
CASSHPTGTSGGAMANEQFF
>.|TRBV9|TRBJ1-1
CASSVDGRRAGTEAFF
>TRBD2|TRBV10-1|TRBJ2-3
CASSEPGLAGRTDTQYF
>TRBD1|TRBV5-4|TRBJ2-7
CASSSGTGGDEQYF
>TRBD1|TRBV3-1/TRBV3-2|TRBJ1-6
CASSETGVRGSPLHF
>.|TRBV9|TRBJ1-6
CASSADTTVATLHF
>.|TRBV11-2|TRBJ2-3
CASSLGAGVRTDTQYF
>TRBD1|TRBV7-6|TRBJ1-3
CASSLTGLDGNTIYF
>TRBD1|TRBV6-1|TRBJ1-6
CASSEALRDRGLPLHF
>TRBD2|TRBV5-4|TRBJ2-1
CASSTSGSHRMRQFF
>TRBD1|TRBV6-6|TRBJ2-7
CASSYPMTGILYEQYF
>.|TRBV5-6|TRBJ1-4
CASSLYDRREKLFF
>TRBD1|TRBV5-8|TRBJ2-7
CASSTGQVSREQYF
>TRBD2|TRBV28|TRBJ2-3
CASSFSGRLTDTQYF
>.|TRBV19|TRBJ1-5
CASTWGRGNQPQHF
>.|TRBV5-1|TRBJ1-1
CASSLVGAMNTEAFF
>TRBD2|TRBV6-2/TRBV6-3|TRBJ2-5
CASSYWAGGRFQETQYF
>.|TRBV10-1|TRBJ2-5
CASSESVAETQYF
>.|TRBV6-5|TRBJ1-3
CASIQRASGNTIYF
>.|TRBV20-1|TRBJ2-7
CSASARRLGYEQYF
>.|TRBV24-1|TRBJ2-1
CATSDSRGSSYNEQFF
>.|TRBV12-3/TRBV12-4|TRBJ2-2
CASSPLRELFF
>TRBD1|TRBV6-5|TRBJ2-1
CASRSGTGLYNEQFF
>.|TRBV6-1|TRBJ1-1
CASSEDVFVEAFF